A selection of T cell receptor beta chains follows, all from one sample in a study of blood T cell repertoires in COVID-19. The repertoire was sequenced with immunoSEQ multiplex PCR; TCRdb's copy has only in-frame clones and lacks some. The table has more than 90,000 clones, about 86% seen once. Sequencing was carried out using peripheral blood. These receptor sequences come from a man aged 55 to 70 with acute or convalescent COVID-19. The CDR3 runs from the conserved cysteine through the conserved F or W. Each record gives: V gene, D gene, clone size, J gene, CDR3 protein, CDR3 DNA. A D gene is named only where the DNA matches it firmly. Rows may omit the clone size; those that give it use once, few, many or a size class.

v_call: TRBV2
d_call: TRBD2
clone_size: -
j_call: TRBJ2-3
cdr3_aa: CASSRGLAGVLSPDTQYF
cdr3_nt: TGTGCCAGCAGTCGTGGACTAGCGGGAGTGTTGAGTCCAGATACGCAGTATTTT

v_call: TRBV7-3
d_call: TRBD2
clone_size: -
j_call: TRBJ2-2
cdr3_aa: CASSPRRGGEGGELFF
cdr3_nt: TGTGCCAGCAGCCCCCGTCGCGGGGGGGAGGGCGGGGAGCTGTTTTTT

v_call: TRBV5-1
d_call: TRBD1
clone_size: -
j_call: TRBJ1-1
cdr3_aa: CASSGRGGKNAEAFF
cdr3_nt: TGCGCCAGCTCGGGCCGAGGGGGCAAGAACGCTGAAGCTTTCTTT

v_call: TRBV7-2
d_call: TRBD1
clone_size: -
j_call: TRBJ1-2
cdr3_aa: CASSPSGTGGFGYTF
cdr3_nt: TGTGCCAGCAGCCCAAGCGGGACAGGGGGCTTTGGCTACACCTTC

v_call: TRBV27
d_call: -
clone_size: few
j_call: TRBJ2-1
cdr3_aa: CASSLSPSEIYNEQFF
cdr3_nt: TGTGCCAGCAGTTTAAGTCCTAGCGAGATATACAATGAGCAGTTCTTC

v_call: TRBV7-9
d_call: -
clone_size: -
j_call: TRBJ2-3
cdr3_aa: CASSPSSTDTQYF
cdr3_nt: TGTGCCAGCAGCCCCTCCAGCACAGATACGCAGTATTTT

v_call: TRBV5-4
d_call: -
clone_size: once
j_call: TRBJ2-6
cdr3_aa: CASRQTVARGANVLTF
cdr3_nt: TGTGCCAGCAGACAGACAGTGGCGCGGGGGGCCAACGTCCTGACTTTC

v_call: TRBV7-6
d_call: TRBD2
clone_size: -
j_call: TRBJ2-1
cdr3_aa: CASSLGLAGNEQFF
cdr3_nt: TGTGCCAGCAGCTTGGGACTAGCGGGTAATGAGCAGTTCTTC

v_call: TRBV18
d_call: -
clone_size: few
j_call: TRBJ1-1
cdr3_aa: CASSPEGRFLLNTEAFF
cdr3_nt: TGTGCCAGCTCACCGGAGGGCAGATTCTTATTGAACACTGAAGCTTTCTTT

v_call: TRBV11-3
d_call: -
clone_size: -
j_call: TRBJ1-1
cdr3_aa: CASSIQGGNTEAFF
cdr3_nt: TGTGCCAGCAGCATACAGGGTGGGAACACTGAAGCTTTCTTT

v_call: TRBV9
d_call: TRBD1
clone_size: -
j_call: TRBJ1-1
cdr3_aa: CASSVTGGFNTEAFF
cdr3_nt: TGTGCCAGCAGCGTAACAGGGGGCTTTAACACTGAAGCTTTCTTT

v_call: TRBV6-5
d_call: TRBD1
clone_size: few
j_call: TRBJ1-5
cdr3_aa: CASSRTGENQPQHF
cdr3_nt: TGTGCCAGCAGCAGGACAGGGGAAAATCAGCCCCAGCATTTT

v_call: TRBV5-8
d_call: TRBD2
clone_size: once
j_call: TRBJ2-2
cdr3_aa: CASSLDASGMIGELFF
cdr3_nt: TGTGCCAGCAGCTTGGATGCTAGCGGGATGATCGGGGAGCTGTTTTTT

v_call: TRBV5-1
d_call: TRBD1
clone_size: -
j_call: TRBJ1-2
cdr3_aa: CASSPGQEGNGYTF
cdr3_nt: TGCGCCAGCAGCCCCGGACAGGAGGGCAATGGCTACACCTTC

v_call: TRBV4-1
d_call: -
clone_size: -
j_call: TRBJ1-1
cdr3_aa: CASSPYSDTEAFF
cdr3_nt: TGCGCCAGCAGCCCCTACTCGGACACTGAAGCTTTCTTT

v_call: TRBV9
d_call: TRBD1
clone_size: -
j_call: TRBJ2-3
cdr3_aa: CASSPWTGGADTQYF
cdr3_nt: TGTGCCAGCAGCCCTTGGACAGGGGGCGCGGATACGCAGTATTTT

v_call: TRBV19
d_call: -
clone_size: -
j_call: TRBJ2-1
cdr3_aa: CASSATGMLYNEQFF
cdr3_nt: TGTGCCAGTAGTGCGACAGGAATGCTCTACAATGAGCAGTTCTTC

v_call: TRBV30
d_call: -
clone_size: -
j_call: TRBJ1-5
cdr3_aa: CAWSVLGDQPQHF
cdr3_nt: TGTGCCTGGAGTGTACTCGGGGATCAGCCCCAGCATTTT

v_call: TRBV4-3
d_call: -
clone_size: -
j_call: TRBJ1-1
cdr3_aa: CASSQSTQIYTEAFF
cdr3_nt: TGCGCCAGCAGCCAATCCACACAGATCTACACTGAAGCTTTCTTT